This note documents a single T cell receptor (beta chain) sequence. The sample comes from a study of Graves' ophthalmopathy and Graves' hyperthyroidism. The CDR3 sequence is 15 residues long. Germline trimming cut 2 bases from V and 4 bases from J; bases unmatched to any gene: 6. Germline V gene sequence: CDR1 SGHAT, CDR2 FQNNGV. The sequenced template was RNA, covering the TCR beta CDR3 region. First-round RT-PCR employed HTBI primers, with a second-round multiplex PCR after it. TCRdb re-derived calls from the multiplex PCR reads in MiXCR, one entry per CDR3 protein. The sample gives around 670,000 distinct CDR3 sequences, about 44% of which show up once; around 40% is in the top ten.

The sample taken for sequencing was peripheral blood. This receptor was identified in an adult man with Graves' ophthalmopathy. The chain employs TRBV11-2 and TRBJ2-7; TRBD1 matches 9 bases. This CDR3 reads CASSLHRGLVYEQYF. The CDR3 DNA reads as TGTGCCAGCAGCTTACACAGGGGGCTCGTTTACGAGCAGTACTTC.